Listed here are 14 T cell receptor beta chains from one sample, sequenced in a study of blood T cell repertoires in COVID-19. Repertoires were generated with immunoSEQ multiplex PCR, while TCRdb's copy carries only in-frame clones and drops some. The sample includes about 120,000 clones, more than 75% of them seen just once. What was sequenced was peripheral blood. These receptors were obtained from a woman in her 70s with acute or convalescent COVID-19.

This clone has a single count. The V and J genes are TRBV5-1 and TRBJ1-5, with TRBD1 as a possible D gene (6 bases). This CDR3 region has 16 residues. The V gene lost 7 bases and the J gene lost 1 base, with 18 bases spanning the gap. CDR1 and CDR2 (germline): SGHRS, YFSETQ. This chain's CDR3 is CASRPGGQGSNQPQHF. The CDR3 bases are TGCGCCAGCCGCCCCGGGGGGCAGGGGAGCAATCAGCCCCAGCATTTT.

The chain joins TRBV4-1 to TRBJ2-7; possible D gene TRBD1, 6 bases. Trimming stripped 0 bases from V and 8 bases from J, with 14 bases between. Germline V gene lookup returns CDR1 MGHRA and CDR2 YSYEKL. The CDR3 loop spans 14 amino acids. This chain's CDR3 is CASSQDRGLAKQYF. The CDR3 bases are TGCGCCAGCAGCCAAGACAGGGGTCTCGCGAAGCAGTACTTC.

The chain recombines TRBV14 with TRBJ2-7; D remains unclear. Germline CDR1 reads SGHDN; CDR2 reads FVKESK. CDR3 length: 14 residues. V was clipped by 0 bases and J by 3 bases, with 9 bases between them. The CDR3 is CASSQETPSYEQYF. The CDR3 bases are TGTGCCAGCAGCCAAGAAACCCCGAGCTACGAGCAGTACTTC. The full variable domain, with the rest looked up from reference TRBV14 and TRBJ2-7, is EAGVTQFPSHSVIEKGQTVTLRCDPISGHDNLYWYRRVMGKEIKFLLHFVKESKQDESGMPNNRFLAERTGGTYSTLKVQPAELEDSGVYFCASSQETPSYEQYFGPGTRLTVT.

This chain connects TRBV9 to TRBJ2-5; TRBD1 matches 8 bases. Germline CDR1 SGDLS, CDR2 YYNGEE. Trimming cost V 1 base and J 5 bases; bases outside gene matches: 4. CDR3 length equals 14 residues. CDR3 nucleotide sequence: TGTGCCAGCAGCGTAACGACAGGGGATGAGACCCAGTACTTC. Its protein product is CASSVTTGDETQYF.

The chain combines TRBV7-2 with TRBJ1-3, with 9 bases identical to TRBD1. CDR3 size: 17 residues. The germline CDR1 and CDR2 sequences are SGHTA and FQGNSA. Trimming at V came to 5 bases and at J to 4 bases, leaving 12 bases not matched to a gene. The CDR3, as DNA: TGTGCCAGCAGCCCAGGACAGGGGAGGCTGGGGGGAAACACCATATATTTT. Its translation: CASSPGQGRLGGNTIYF. The complete variable domain, with remaining parts taken from reference TRBV7-2 and TRBJ1-3, reads GAGVSQSPSNKVTEKGKDVELRCDPISGHTALYWYRQSLGQGLEFLIYFQGNSAPDKSGLPSDRFSAERTGGSVSTLTIQRTQQEDSAVYLCASSPGQGRLGGNTIYFGEGSWLTVV.

This sequence joins TRBV19 and TRBJ2-5, with 12 nucleotides matching TRBD2. Trimming at V came to 6 bases and at J to 2 bases, leaving 4 bases not matched to a gene. This CDR3 has 15 amino acids. Germline V lookup: CDR1 LNHDA, CDR2 SQIVND (reference sequence). CDR3 nucleotides: TGTGCCAGTAGGCGACTAGCGGGGGAGCAAGAGACCCAGTACTTC. Translated, it gives CASRRLAGEQETQYF.

The V and J genes are TRBV11-3 and TRBJ1-2; TRBD1 agrees at 8 bases. V shed 5 bases, J shed 5 bases, and the junction held 13 bases outside the gene matches. CDR3 length: 16 residues. CDR1 SGHNT and CDR2 YENEEA come from the germline V gene. The DNA for the CDR3 is TGTGCCAGCAGCACTCAAGTTATCCAGGGGGCGTATGGCTACACCTTC. The encoded protein is CASSTQVIQGAYGYTF.

This chain joins TRBV5-5 and TRBJ2-7, with 11 positions matching TRBD2. The CDR3 has 17 amino acids. Germline lookup yields CDR1 SGHKS and CDR2 YYEKEE (reference sequence). With 0 bases clipped from V and 3 bases from J, the junction kept 8 bases outside the gene matches. CDR3 in DNA: TGTGCCAGCAGCTTGGGGCTAGCGGGGGGTTTTCGCTACGAGCAGTACTTC. It codes for CASSLGLAGGFRYEQYF.

This rearrangement joins TRBV5-1 to TRBJ2-7; D not certain. The CDR3 has 14 amino acids. Germline assignment: CDR1 SGHRS and CDR2 YFSETQ. V gave up 3 bases and J gave up 0 bases, with 10 bases separating them. The CDR3 nucleotides read TGCGCCAGCAGCTCTGGCGCAGGCTCCTACGAGCAGTACTTC. Its translation is CASSSGAGSYEQYF.

The chain combines TRBV13 with TRBJ1-1, with no clear D. CDR1 is PRHDT and CDR2 is FYEKMQ in the germline V gene (reference sequence). There are 16 residues in the CDR3. Trimming cost V 4 bases and J 1 base, with 16 bases left between them. CDR3 DNA: TGTGCCAGCAGCTACTCCCCACAGTACGGGAACACTGAAGCTTTCTTT. Translating it yields CASSYSPQYGNTEAFF.

The genes are TRBV3-1 (or the pseudogene TRBV3-2) and TRBJ2-5; 8 bases match TRBD2. Unmatched junction bases numbered 12, after V lost 4 bases and J lost 5 bases. This CDR3 spans 16 amino acids. Germline V lookup: CDR1 LGHDT, CDR2 YNNKEL (reference sequence). CDR3 nucleotide sequence: TGTGCCAGCAGCCCGGGATGGCGGGGGGCCCTGGAGACCCAGTACTTC. Residues: CASSPGWRGALETQYF.

V gene TRBV5-1 combines with J gene TRBJ1-6; D not certain. Trimming took off 1 base at V and 10 bases at J, with 18 bases between the two ends. CDR1 and CDR2 from the germline V gene are SGHRS and YFSETQ. The CDR3 consists of 16 residues. CDR3 in amino acids: CASSLFSPETGSPLHF. CDR3 in DNA: TGCGCCAGCAGCTTGTTCTCCCCCGAGACGGGATCACCCCTCCACTTT.

The V gene is TRBV28, the J gene TRBJ1-5; 7 bases agree with TRBD1. This CDR3 comprises 13 residues. In germline, CDR1 is MDHEN, CDR2 SYDVKM. Germline trimming cut 2 bases from V and 9 bases from J; bases unmatched to any gene: 4. The CDR3 region has the DNA TGTGCCAGCAGTTTAAGGGGGCGGGGGCCCCAGCATTTT. It translates to CASSLRGRGPQHF.

The chain recombines TRBV6-5 with TRBJ1-5; TRBD1 is a possible D gene (5 bases). Germline CDR1 MNHEY, CDR2 SVGAGI. V was shortened by 6 bases and J by 8 bases, with 20 bases between the two germline ends. CDR3 length: 15 amino acids. In nucleotides, the CDR3 is TGTGCCAGCAGCTCCGCGGGGCTTCCTCCGGAGCCCCAGCATTTT. This codes for CASSSAGLPPEPQHF.